A single TCR beta chain is shown here with its context. The antigen remains undetermined. The assay was immunoSEQ multiplex PCR, and TCRdb's table has in-frame clones only and misses some. This sample has around 110,000 clones; about nine tenths occur once, and the top ten carry 0.15% to 0.2%. This record comes from a study of graft-versus-host responses after intestinal transplantation. Regarding the study as a whole: Peak levels of circulating GvH clones tracked with early post-transplant HvG declines. Recipient-marrow GvH clones were detected, some having first appeared in ileum or blood.

Specimen: unstimulated CD4+ T cells sorted from spleen or lymph node cells, collected before intestinal transplant. The receptor comes from a human donor who received an intestinal transplant.

The CDR3 loop reads CASRNRETGELFF. DNA of the CDR3: TGTGCCAGTAGGAACAGGGAGACCGGGGAGCTGTTTTTT. The chain joins TRBV19 to TRBJ2-2; TRBD1 might be the D (6 bases). The germline gives CDR1 LNHDA, CDR2 SQIVND (reference sequence). Trimming removed 6 bases from V and 5 bases from J, with 10 bases in between. The length of the CDR3 is 13 residues. Full variable domain (outside the CDR3, taken from reference TRBV19 and TRBJ2-2): DGGITQSPKYLFRKEGQNVTLSCEQNLNHDAMYWYRQDPGQGLRLIYYSQIVNDFQKGDIAEGYSVSREKKESFPLTVTSAQKNPTAFYLCASRNRETGELFFGEGSRLTVL.